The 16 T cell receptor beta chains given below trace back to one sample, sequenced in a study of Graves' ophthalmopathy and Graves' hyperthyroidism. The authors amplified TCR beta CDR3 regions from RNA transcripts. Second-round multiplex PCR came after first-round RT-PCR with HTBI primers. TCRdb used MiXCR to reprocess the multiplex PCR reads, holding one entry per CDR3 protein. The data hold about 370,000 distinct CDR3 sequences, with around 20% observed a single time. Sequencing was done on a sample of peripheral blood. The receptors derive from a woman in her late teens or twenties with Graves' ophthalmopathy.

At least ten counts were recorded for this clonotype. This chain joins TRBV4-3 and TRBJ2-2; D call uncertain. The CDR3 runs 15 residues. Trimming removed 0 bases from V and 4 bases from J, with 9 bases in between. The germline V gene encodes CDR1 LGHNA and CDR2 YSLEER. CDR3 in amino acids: CASSQDFRTTGELFF. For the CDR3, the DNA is TGCGCCAGCAGCCAAGATTTTCGGACCACCGGGGAGCTGTTTTTT.

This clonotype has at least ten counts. CDR3 amino acids: CATSRDLGAAHGQYF. DNA for the CDR3: TGTGCCACCAGCAGAGATCTCGGGGCAGCCCACGGGCAGTACTTC. The gene calls are TRBV15 and TRBJ2-7; D may be TRBD1 or TRBD2 (5 bases each). CDR1 and CDR2 from the germline V gene are LNHNV and YYDKDF (reference sequence). Between the trimmed V and J ends, which lost 0 bases and 9 bases, there was a span of 18 bases. This CDR3 is built from 15 residues. Complete variable domain (other parts from reference TRBV15 and TRBJ2-7): DAMVIQNPRYQVTQFGKPVTLSCSQTLNHNVMYWYQQKSSQAPKLLFHYYDKDFNNEADTPDNFQSRRPNTSFCFLDIRSPGLGDTAMYLCATSRDLGAAHGQYFGPGTRLTVT.

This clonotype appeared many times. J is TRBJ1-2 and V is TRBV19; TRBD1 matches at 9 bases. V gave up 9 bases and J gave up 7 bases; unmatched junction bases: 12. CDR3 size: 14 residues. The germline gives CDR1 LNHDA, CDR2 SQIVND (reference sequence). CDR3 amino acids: CASQPWEDRGGYTF. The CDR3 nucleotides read TGTGCCAGCCAACCCTGGGAGGACAGGGGTGGCTACACCTTC.

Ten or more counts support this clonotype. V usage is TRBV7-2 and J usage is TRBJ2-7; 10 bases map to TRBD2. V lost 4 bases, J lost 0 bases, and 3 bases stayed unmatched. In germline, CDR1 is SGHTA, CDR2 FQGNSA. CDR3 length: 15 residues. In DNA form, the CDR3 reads TGTGCCAGCAGCTCCTCTAGCGGGGGCTCCTACGAGCAGTACTTC. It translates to CASSSSSGGSYEQYF.

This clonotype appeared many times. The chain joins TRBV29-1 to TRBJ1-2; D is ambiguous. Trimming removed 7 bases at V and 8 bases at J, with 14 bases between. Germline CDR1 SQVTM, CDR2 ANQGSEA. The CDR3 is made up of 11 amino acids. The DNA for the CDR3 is TGCAGCGCCCGAATTGGCCCGGGCTACACCTTC. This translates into CSARIGPGYTF.

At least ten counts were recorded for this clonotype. The CDR3 nucleotides are TGTGCCAGCAGCGACGCCTACTACGAGCAGTACTTC. As protein: CASSDAYYEQYF. The V and J genes are TRBV28 and TRBJ2-7; D is ambiguous. The germline V gene encodes CDR1 MDHEN and CDR2 SYDVKM. Trimming cost V 6 bases and J 3 bases, with 9 bases left between them. The CDR3 totals 12 residues.

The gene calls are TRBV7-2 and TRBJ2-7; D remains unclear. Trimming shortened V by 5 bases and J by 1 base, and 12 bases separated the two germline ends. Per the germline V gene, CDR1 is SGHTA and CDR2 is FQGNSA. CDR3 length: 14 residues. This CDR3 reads CASSPRTLSYEQYF. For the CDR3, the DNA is TGTGCCAGCAGCCCCCGGACGTTATCCTACGAGCAGTACTTC.

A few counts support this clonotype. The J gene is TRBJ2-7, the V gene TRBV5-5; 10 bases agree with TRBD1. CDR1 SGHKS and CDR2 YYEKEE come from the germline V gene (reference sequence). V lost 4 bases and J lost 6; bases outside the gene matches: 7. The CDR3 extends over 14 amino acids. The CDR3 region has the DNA TGTGCCAGCAGCCGGACAGGGGGAACGGTCGAGCAGTACTTC. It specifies CASSRTGGTVEQYF.

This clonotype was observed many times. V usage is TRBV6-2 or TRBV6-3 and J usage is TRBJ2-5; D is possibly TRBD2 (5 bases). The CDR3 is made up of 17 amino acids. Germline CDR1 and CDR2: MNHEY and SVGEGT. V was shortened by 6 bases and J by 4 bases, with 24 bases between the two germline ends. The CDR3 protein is CASRGVWAPEPGETQYF. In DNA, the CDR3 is TGTGCCAGCAGGGGAGTTTGGGCCCCAGAGCCCGGAGAGACCCAGTACTTC.

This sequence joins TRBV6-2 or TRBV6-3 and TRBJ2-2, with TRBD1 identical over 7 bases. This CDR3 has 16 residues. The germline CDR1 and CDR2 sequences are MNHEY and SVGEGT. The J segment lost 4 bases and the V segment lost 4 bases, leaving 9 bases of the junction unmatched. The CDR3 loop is CASSSDRAVSTGELFF. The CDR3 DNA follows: TGTGCCAGCAGTTCCGACAGGGCTGTTTCCACCGGGGAGCTGTTTTTT.

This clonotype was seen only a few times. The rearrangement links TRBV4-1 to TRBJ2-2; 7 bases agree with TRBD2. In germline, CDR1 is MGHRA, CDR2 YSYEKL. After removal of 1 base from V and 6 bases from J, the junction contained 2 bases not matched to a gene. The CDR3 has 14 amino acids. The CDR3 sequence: CASSQGGSAGELFF. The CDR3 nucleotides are TGCGCCAGCAGCCAAGGCGGGAGCGCCGGGGAGCTGTTTTTT.

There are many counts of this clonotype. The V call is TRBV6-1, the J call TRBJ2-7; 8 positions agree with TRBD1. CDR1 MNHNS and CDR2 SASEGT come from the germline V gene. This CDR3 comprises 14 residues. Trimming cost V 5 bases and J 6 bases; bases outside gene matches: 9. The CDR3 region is CASSQGQGSREQYF. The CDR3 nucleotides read TGTGCCAGCAGTCAAGGACAGGGATCGCGCGAGCAGTACTTC.

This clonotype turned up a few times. CDR3 nucleotides: TGTGCCAGCAGTTACACGACAGAGGGTACCTACACCTTC. It translates to CASSYTTEGTYTF. V is TRBV6-2 or TRBV6-3 and J is TRBJ1-2; the D gene is possibly TRBD1 (5 bases). The CDR3 covers 13 residues. Trimming took off 2 bases at V and 10 bases at J, with 14 bases between the two ends. Germline assignment: CDR1 MNHEY and CDR2 SVGEGT.

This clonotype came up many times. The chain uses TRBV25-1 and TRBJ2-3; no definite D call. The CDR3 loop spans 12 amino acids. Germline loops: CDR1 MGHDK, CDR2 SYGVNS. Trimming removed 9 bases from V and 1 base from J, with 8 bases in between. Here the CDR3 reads CASQAGTDTQYF. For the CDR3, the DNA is TGTGCCAGTCAGGCCGGCACAGATACGCAGTATTTT.

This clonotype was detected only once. The DNA for the CDR3 is TGTGCCAGCAGCTTAGCGGGTGCCCCCGGGGGGAACACCATATATTTT. This sequence encodes CASSLAGAPGGNTIYF. The V and J genes are TRBV7-2 and TRBJ1-3; D perhaps matches TRBD1 (5 bases). The V and J ends lost 0 bases and 7 bases respectively, with 16 bases between them. There are 16 residues in the CDR3. Germline values: CDR1 SGHTA, CDR2 FQGNSA.

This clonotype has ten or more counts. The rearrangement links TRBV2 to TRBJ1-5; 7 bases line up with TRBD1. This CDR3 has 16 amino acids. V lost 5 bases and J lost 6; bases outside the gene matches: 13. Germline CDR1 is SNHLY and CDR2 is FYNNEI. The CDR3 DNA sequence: TGTGCCAGCAGTCTTTCGGCACAGGGGAAAGGTCAGCCCCAGCATTTT. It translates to CASSLSAQGKGQPQHF.